This T cell receptor (beta chain) was recorded in a study of glioma-infiltrating T cells after dendritic cell vaccination. Study information: Patients received three intradermal dendritic cell vaccine injections at biweekly intervals. Overall study findings and caveats: Only a small number of patients had complete blood and tumor samples.

Worth noting for this clone: Its antigen is not known.

The CDR3 runs to 14 residues. Trimming took 5 bases from V and 3 from J, leaving 13 bases between them. CDR1 SGHVS and CDR2 FQNEAQ come from the germline V gene. Time point specified: after dendritic cell vaccination, including at tumor progression/relapse. This table comes from immunoSEQ multiplex PCR, and its TCRdb copy is limited to in-frame clones, with some not included. The data show some 60,000 clones, around 83% seen once. The sample consisted of blood, taken after dendritic cell vaccination. The chain uses TRBV7-8 and TRBJ1-1, with D unclear. The TCR originated in a human donor with glioblastoma. CDR3 DNA: TGTGCCAGCAGCCCCTCGGGAGTTTACACTGAAGCTTTCTTT. Its translation is CASSPSGVYTEAFF.